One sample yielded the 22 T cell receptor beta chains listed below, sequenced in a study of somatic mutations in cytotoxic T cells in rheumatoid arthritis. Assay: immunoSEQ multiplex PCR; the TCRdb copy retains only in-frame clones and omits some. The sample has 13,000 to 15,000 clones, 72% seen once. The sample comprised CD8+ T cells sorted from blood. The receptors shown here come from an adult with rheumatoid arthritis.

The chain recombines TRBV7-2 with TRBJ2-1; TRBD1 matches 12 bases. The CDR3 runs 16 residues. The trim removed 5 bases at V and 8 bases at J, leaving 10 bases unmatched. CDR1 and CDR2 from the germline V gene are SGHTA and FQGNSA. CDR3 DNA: TGTGCCAGCAGCGAATTACCGGGACAGGGGGCCTATGAGCAGTTCTTC. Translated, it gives CASSELPGQGAYEQFF.

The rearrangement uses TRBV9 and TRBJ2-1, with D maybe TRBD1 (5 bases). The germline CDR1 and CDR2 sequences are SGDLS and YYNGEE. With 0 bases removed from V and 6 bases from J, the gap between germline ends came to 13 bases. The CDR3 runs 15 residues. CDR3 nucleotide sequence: TGTGCCAGCAGCGTAGCGGCAGGGTGGGGCAATGAGCAGTTCTTC. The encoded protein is CASSVAAGWGNEQFF.

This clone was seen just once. The CDR3 DNA follows: TGTGCCAGCAGCTTGGTCGCGGCGGGGACTGATACGCAGTATTTT. Protein product: CASSLVAAGTDTQYF. The rearrangement links TRBV5-4 to TRBJ2-3, with D perhaps TRBD2 (6 bases). Germline lookup yields CDR1 SGHNT and CDR2 YYREEE (reference sequence). The V end was cut by 0 bases, the J end by 6 bases, with 14 bases between. This CDR3 is built from 15 residues. Full variable domain (outside the CDR3, taken from reference TRBV5-4 and TRBJ2-3): ETGVTQSPTHLIKTRGQQVTLRCSSQSGHNTVSWYQQALGQGPQFIFQYYREEENGRGNFPPRFSGLQFPNYSSELNVNALELDDSALYLCASSLVAAGTDTQYFGPGTRLTVL.

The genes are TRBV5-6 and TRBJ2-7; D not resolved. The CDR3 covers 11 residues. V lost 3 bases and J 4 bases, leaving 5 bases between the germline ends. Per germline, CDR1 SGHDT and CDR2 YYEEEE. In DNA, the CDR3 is TGTGCCAGCAGCTCGGGTTACGAGCAGTACTTC. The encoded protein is CASSSGYEQYF.

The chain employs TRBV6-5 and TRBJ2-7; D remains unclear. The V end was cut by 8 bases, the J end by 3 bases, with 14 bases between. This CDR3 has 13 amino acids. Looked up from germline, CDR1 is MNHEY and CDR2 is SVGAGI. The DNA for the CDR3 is TGTGCCAGCGGGTTTGACATCAACTACGAGCAGTACTTC. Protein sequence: CASGFDINYEQYF.

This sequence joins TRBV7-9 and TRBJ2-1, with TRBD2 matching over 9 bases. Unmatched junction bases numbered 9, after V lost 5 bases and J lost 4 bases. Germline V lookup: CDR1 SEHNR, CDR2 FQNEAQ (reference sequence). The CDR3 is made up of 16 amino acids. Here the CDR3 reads CASSPPTSGQYNEQFF. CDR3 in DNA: TGTGCCAGCAGCCCCCCGACTAGCGGACAATACAATGAGCAGTTCTTC.

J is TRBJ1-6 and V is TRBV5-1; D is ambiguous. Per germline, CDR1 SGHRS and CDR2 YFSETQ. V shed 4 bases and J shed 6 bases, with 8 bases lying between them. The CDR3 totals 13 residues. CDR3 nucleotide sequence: TGCGCCAGCAGCGAGCTGATTAATTCACCCCTCCACTTT. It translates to CASSELINSPLHF.

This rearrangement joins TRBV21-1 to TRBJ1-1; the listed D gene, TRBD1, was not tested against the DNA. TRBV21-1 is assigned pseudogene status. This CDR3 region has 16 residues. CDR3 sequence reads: CASSKGGQRITTEAFF. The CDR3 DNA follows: TGTGCCAGCAGCAAAGGGGGACAAAGAATAACCACTGAAGCTTTCTTT.

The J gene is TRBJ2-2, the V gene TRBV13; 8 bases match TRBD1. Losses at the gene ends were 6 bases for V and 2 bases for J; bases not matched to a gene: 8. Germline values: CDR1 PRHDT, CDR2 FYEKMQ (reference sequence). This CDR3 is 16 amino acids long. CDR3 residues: CASSLLGTGNTGELFF. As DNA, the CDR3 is TGTGCCAGCAGTCTCCTTGGGACAGGAAACACCGGGGAGCTGTTTTTT.

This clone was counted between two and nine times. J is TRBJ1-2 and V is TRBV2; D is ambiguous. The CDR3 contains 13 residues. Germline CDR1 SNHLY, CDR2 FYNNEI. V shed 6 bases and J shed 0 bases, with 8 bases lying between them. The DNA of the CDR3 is TGTGCCAGCAGGGCCACAGCTAACTATGGCTACACCTTC. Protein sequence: CASRATANYGYTF.

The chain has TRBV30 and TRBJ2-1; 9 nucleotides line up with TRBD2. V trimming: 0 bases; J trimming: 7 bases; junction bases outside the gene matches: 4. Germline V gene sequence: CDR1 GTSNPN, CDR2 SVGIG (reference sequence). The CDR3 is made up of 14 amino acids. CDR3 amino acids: CAWSVPRGGNEQFF. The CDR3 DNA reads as TGTGCCTGGAGTGTTCCGCGGGGGGGGAATGAGCAGTTCTTC.

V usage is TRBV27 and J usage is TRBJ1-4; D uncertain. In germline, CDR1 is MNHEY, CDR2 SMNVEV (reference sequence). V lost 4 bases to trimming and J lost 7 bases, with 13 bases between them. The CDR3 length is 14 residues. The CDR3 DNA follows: TGTGCCAGCAGTTCTCTGGGGTGGAGTGAAAAACTGTTTTTT. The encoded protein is CASSSLGWSEKLFF. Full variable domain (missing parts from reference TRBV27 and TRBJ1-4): EAQVTQNPRYLITVTGKKLTVTCSQNMNHEYMSWYRQDPGLGLRQIYYSMNVEVTDKGDVPEGYKVSRKEKRNFPLILESPSPNQTSLYFCASSSLGWSEKLFFGSGTQLSVL.

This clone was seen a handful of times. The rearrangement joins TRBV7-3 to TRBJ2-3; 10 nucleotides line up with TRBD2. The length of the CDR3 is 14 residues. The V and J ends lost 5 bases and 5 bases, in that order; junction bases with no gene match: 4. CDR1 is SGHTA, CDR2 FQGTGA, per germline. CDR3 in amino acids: CASSHTSGEDTQYF. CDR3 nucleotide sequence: TGTGCCAGCAGCCATACTAGCGGGGAAGATACGCAGTATTTT.

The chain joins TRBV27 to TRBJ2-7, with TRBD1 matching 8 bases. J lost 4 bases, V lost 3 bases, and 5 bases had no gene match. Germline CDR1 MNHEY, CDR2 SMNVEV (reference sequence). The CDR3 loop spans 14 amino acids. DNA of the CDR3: TGTGCCAGCAGTTTGTCACAGGGGGTGTACGAGCAGTACTTC. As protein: CASSLSQGVYEQYF.

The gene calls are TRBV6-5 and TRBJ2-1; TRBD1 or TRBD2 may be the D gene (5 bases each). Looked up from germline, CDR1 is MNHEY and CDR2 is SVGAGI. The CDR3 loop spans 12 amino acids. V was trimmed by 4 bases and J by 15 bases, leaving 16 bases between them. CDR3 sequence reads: CASSSSGTWWFF. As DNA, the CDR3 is TGTGCCAGCAGTTCATCCGGGACGTGGTGGTTCTTC.

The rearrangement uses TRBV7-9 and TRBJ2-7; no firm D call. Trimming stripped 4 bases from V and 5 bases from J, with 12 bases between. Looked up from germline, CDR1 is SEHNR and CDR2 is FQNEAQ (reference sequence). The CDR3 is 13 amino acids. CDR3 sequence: CASSSRYLDEQYF. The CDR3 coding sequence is TGTGCCAGCAGCTCACGTTACCTTGACGAGCAGTACTTC.

This CDR3 reads CASSRVEAEGYTQYF. Here the CDR3 DNA reads TGTGCCAGCAGCCGCGTTGAAGCGGAGGGCTATACGCAGTATTTT. The chain carries TRBV14 and TRBJ2-3; TRBD2 is a possible D gene (6 bases). V was clipped by 4 bases and J by 7 bases, with 18 bases between them. This CDR3 comprises 15 residues. Germline CDR1 SGHDN, CDR2 FVKESK.

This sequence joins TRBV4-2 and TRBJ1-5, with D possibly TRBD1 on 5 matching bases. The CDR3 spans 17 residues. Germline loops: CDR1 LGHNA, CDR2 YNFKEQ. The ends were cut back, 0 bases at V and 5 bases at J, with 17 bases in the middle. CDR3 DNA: TGTGCCAGCAGCCAAGATAACGTCCTAGAGGGGTATCAGCCCCAGCATTTT. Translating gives CASSQDNVLEGYQPQHF.

CDR3 coding DNA: TGTGCCAGCAGCCCGACAGCCTATAGCGGGGGGAGGGAGACCCAGTACTTC. Translating it yields CASSPTAYSGGRETQYF. The V gene is TRBV7-2, the J gene TRBJ2-5; the match to TRBD2 covers 10 bases. CDR1 is SGHTA, CDR2 FQGNSA, per germline. V shed 5 bases and J 5 bases; nucleotides not matched to a gene: 14. The CDR3 consists of 17 residues. The whole variable domain, filled in from reference TRBV7-2 and TRBJ2-5, reads GAGVSQSPSNKVTEKGKDVELRCDPISGHTALYWYRQSLGQGLEFLIYFQGNSAPDKSGLPSDRFSAERTGGSVSTLTIQRTQQEDSAVYLCASSPTAYSGGRETQYFGPGTRLLVL.

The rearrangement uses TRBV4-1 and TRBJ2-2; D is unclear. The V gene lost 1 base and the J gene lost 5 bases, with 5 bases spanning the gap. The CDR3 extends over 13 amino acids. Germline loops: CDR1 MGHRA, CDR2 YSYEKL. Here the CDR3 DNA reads TGCGCCAGCAGCCAAGGGGTTACCGGGGAGCTGTTTTTT. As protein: CASSQGVTGELFF.

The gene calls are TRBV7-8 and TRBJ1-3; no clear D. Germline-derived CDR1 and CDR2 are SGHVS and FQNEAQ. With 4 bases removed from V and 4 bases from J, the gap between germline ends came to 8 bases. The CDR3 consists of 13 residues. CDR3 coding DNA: TGTGCCAGCAGCTCTAGGCAGGGAAACACCATATATTTT. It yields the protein CASSSRQGNTIYF.

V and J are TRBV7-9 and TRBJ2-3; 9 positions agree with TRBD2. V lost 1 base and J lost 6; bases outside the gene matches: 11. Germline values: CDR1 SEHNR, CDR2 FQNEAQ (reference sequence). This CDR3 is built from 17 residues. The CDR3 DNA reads TGTGCCAGCAGCTTAGTCTTAGCGGGGGCCCTTGGCGATACGCAGTATTTT. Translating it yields CASSLVLAGALGDTQYF.